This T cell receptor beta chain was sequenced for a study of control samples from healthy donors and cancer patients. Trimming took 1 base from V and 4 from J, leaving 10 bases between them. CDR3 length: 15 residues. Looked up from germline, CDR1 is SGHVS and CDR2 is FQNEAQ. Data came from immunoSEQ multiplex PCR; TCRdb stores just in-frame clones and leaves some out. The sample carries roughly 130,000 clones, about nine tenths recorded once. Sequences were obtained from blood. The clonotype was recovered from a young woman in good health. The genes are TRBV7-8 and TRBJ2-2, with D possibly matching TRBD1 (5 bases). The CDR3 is CASSLGSQGTGELFF. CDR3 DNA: TGTGCCAGCAGCTTAGGGAGCCAGGGCACCGGGGAGCTGTTTTTT.